This T cell receptor (beta chain) is from a study of Ad26.COV2.S vaccination and SARS-CoV-2 variants. The treatment: some 19 received Ad26.COV2.S at low or high dose, single or two shots; several received placebo; per-sample allocation not given. After the first vaccine or placebo injection, samples were drawn on day 63. Built on an Ad26 vector, the vaccine expressed Wuhan-strain SARS-CoV-2 spike. The table came from immunoSEQ multiplex PCR; TCRdb's copy has only in-frame clones and leaves some out. The repertoire consists of roughly 420,000 clones, with 88% occurring once and the leading ten covering about 3.5%. V was trimmed by 5 bases and J by 8 bases, leaving 22 bases between them. Germline-derived CDR1 and CDR2 are SGHVS and FQNEAQ. The CDR3 spans 16 residues.

This chain joins TRBV7-8 and TRBJ1-5; unclear D gene. This TCR came from a person between 18 and 60 years old who received the Ad26.COV2.S COVID-19 vaccine or a placebo. The specimen was peripheral blood, collected in a trial of Ad26.COV2.S vaccine versus placebo. In DNA form, the CDR3 reads TGTGCCAGCAGCCCAAGAGCCGGGTCCCCTTTGAAGCCCCAGCATTTT. Protein sequence: CASSPRAGSPLKPQHF.